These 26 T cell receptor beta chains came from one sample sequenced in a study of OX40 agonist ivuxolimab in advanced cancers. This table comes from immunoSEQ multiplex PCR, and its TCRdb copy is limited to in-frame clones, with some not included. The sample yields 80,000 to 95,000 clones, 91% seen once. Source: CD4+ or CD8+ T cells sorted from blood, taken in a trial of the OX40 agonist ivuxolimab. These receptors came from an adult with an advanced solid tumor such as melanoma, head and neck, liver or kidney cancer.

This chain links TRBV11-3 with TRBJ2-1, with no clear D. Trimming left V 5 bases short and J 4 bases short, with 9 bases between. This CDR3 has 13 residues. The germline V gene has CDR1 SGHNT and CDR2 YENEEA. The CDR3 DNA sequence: TGTGCCAGCAGCCCCGACAATTACAATGAGCAGTTCTTC. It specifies CASSPDNYNEQFF.

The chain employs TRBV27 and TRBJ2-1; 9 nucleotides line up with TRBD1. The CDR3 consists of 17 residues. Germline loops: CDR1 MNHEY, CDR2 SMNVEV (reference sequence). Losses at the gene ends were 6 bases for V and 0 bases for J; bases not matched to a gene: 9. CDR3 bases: TGTGCCAGCAGAGCACCCCGGACAGGGGCCTCCTACAATGAGCAGTTCTTC. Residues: CASRAPRTGASYNEQFF.

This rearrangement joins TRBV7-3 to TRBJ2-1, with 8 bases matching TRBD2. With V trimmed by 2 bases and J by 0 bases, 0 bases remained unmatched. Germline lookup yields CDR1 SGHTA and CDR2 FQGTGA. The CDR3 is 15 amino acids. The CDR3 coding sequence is TGTGCCAGCAGCTTAGGGACTAGCTCCTACAATGAGCAGTTCTTC. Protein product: CASSLGTSSYNEQFF.

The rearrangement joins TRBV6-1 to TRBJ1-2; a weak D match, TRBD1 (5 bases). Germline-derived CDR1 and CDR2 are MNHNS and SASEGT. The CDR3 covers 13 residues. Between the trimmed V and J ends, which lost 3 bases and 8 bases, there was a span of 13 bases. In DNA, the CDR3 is TGTGCCAGCAGTGATTCAGGGATTCCGGGCTACACCTTC. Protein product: CASSDSGIPGYTF.

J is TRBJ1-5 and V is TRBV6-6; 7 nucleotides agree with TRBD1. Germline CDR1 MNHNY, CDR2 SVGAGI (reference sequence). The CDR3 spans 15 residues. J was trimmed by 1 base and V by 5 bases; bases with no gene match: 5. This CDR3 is CASSRGGASNQPQHF. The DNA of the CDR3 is TGTGCCAGCAGTAGAGGGGGCGCGAGCAATCAGCCCCAGCATTTT.

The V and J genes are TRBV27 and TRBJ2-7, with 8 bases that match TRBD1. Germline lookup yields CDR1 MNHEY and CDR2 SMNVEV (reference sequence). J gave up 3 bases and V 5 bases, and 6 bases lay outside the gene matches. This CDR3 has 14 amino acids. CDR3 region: CASSQQGGGYEQYF. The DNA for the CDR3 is TGTGCCAGCAGTCAACAGGGGGGAGGCTACGAGCAGTACTTC.

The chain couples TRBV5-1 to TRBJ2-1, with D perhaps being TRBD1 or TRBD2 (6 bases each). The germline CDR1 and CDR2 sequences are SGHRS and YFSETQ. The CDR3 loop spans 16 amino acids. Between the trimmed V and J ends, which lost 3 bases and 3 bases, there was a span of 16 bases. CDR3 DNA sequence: TGCGCCAGCAGCTCGACCGGGGGCCAGCTCTACAATGAGCAGTTCTTC. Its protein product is CASSSTGGQLYNEQFF.

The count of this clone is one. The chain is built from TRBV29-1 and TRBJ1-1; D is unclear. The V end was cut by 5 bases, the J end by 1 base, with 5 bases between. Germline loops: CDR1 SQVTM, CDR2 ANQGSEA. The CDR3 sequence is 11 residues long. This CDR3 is CSVHWNTEAFF. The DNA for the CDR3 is TGCAGCGTTCATTGGAACACTGAAGCTTTCTTT.

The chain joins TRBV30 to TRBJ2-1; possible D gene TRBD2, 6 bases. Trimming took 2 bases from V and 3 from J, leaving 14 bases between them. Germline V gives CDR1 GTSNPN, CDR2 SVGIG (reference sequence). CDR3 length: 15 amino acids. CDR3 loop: CAWSRGSGDYNEQFF. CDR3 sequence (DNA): TGTGCCTGGAGTCGAGGTAGCGGAGACTACAATGAGCAGTTCTTC.

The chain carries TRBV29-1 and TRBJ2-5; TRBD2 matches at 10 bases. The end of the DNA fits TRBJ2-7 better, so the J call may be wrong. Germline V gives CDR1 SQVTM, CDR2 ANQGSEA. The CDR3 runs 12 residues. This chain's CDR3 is CSVEQREGEQYF. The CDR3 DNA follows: TGCAGCGTTGAACAGCGGGAGGGCGAGCAGTACTTC.

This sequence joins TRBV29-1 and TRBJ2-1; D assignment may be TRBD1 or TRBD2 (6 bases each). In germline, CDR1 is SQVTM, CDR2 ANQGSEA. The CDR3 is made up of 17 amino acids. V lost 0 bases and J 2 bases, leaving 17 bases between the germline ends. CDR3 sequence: CSVEEEWGARPYNEQFF. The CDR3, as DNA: TGCAGCGTTGAAGAGGAGTGGGGGGCCAGGCCCTACAATGAGCAGTTCTTC.

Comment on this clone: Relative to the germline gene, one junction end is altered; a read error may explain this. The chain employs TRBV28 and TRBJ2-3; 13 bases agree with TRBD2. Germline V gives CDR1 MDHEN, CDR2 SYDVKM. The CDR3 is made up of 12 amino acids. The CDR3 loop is CASSTSGRATTF. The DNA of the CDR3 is TGTGCCAGCTCCACTAGCGGGAGGGCGACGACATTT.

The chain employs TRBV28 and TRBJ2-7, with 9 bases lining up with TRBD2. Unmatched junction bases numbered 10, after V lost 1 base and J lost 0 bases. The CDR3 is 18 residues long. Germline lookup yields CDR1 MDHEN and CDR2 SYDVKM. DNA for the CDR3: TGTGCCAGCAGTTTATTGGCTAGCGGGACCGACCTCTCCTACGAGCAGTACTTC. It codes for CASSLLASGTDLSYEQYF.

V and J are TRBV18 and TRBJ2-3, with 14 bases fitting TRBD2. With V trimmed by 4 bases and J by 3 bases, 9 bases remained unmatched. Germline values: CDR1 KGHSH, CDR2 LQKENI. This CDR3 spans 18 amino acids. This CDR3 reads CASSRSVRLAGGTDTQYF. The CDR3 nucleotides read TGTGCCAGCTCACGAAGCGTCAGACTAGCGGGAGGGACAGATACGCAGTATTTT.

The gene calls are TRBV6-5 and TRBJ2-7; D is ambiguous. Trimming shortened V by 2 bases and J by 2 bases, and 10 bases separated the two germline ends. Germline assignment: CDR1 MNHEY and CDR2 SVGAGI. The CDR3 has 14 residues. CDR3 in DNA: TGTGCCAGCAGTTACGAGGCAGCAGCCTACGAGCAGTACTTC. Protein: CASSYEAAAYEQYF.

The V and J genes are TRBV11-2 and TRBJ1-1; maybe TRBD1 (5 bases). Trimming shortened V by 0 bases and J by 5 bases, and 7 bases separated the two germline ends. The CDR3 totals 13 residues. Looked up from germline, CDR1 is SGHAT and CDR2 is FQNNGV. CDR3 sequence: CASSLDQGTEAFF. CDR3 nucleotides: TGTGCCAGCAGCTTAGACCAGGGAACTGAAGCTTTCTTT.

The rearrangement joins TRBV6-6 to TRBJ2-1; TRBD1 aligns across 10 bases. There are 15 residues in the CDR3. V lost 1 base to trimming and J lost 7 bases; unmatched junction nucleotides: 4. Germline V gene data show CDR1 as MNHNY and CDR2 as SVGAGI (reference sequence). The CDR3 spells CASSYLGQGENEQFF. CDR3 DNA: TGTGCCAGCAGTTACTTAGGACAGGGGGAGAATGAGCAGTTCTTC.

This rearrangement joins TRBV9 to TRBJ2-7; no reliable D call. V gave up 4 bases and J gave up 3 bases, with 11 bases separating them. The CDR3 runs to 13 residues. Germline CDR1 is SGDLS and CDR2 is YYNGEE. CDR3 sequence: CASSTSDGYEQYF. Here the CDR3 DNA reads TGTGCCAGCAGCACCTCGGACGGCTACGAGCAGTACTTC.

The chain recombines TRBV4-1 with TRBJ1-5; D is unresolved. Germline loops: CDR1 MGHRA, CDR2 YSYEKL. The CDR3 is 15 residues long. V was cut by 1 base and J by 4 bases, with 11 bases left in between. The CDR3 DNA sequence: TGCGCCAGCAGCCAAGTTCCAGAGGATAATCAGCCCCAGCATTTT. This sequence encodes CASSQVPEDNQPQHF.

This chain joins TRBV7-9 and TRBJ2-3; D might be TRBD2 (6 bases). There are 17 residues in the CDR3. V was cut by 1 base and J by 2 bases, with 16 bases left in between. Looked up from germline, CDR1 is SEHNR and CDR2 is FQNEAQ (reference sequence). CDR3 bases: TGTGCCAGCAGCTTAGATCGTGTGGGCGGGGACACAGATACGCAGTATTTT. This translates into CASSLDRVGGDTDTQYF.

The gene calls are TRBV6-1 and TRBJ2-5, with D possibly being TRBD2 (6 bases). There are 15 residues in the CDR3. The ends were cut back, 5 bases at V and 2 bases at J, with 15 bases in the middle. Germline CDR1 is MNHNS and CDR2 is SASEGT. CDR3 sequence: CASSSSRDSQETQYF. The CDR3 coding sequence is TGTGCCAGCAGTTCAAGTCGGGACTCTCAAGAGACCCAGTACTTC.

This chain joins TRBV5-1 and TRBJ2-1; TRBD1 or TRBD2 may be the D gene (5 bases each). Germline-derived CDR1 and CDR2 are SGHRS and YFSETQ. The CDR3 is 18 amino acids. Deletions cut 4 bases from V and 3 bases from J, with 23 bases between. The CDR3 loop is CASSPIPGRDGLYNEQFF. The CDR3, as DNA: TGCGCCAGCAGCCCTATCCCCGGCCGGGACGGCCTCTACAATGAGCAGTTCTTC.

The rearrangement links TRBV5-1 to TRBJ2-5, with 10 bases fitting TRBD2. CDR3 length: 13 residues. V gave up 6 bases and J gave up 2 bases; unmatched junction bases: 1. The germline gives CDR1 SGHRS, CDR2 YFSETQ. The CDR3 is CASKLAGQETQYF. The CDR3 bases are TGCGCCAGCAAACTAGCGGGACAAGAGACCCAGTACTTC.

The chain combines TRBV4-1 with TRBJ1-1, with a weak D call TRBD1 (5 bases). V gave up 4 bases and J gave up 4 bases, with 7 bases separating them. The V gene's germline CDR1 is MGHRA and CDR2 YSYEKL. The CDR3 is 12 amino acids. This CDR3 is CASSPQGTEAFF. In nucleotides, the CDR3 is TGCGCCAGCAGCCCTCAGGGCACTGAAGCTTTCTTT.

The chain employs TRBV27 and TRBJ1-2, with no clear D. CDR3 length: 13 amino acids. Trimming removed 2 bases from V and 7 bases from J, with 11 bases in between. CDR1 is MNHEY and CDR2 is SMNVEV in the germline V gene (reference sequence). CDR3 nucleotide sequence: TGTGCCAGCAGTTTAAGACCGGCCTCTGGCTACACCTTC. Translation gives CASSLRPASGYTF.

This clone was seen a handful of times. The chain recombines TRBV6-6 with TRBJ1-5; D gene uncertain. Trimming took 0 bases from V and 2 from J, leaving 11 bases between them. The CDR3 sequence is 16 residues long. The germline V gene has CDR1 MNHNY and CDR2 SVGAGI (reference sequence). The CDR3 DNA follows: TGTGCCAGCAGTTACTCGTACTCCTCTGGCAATCAGCCCCAGCATTTT. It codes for CASSYSYSSGNQPQHF.